These 23 T cell receptor beta chains came from one sample sequenced in a study of blood T cell repertoires in COVID-19. TCRdb's copy holds only in-frame clones and misses some; the assay was immunoSEQ multiplex PCR. The data contain about 330,000 clones, 88% of them singletons. The source material was peripheral blood. The origin of the receptors is a woman in her 50s with active or convalescent COVID-19.

This clone came up a few times. The V gene is TRBV11-2, the J gene TRBJ2-5; TRBD1 agrees at 11 bases. CDR1 is SGHAT, CDR2 FQNNGV, per germline. The V segment lost 5 bases and the J segment 11 bases; nucleotides outside the gene matches: 7. This CDR3 spans 13 amino acids. The CDR3 spells CASSRGTGGQQYF. The DNA for the CDR3 is TGTGCCAGCAGCCGGGGGACAGGGGGGCAACAGTACTTC.

V is TRBV18 and J is TRBJ1-3; TRBD1 aligns across 8 bases. Germline-derived CDR1 and CDR2 are KGHSH and LQKENI. The V segment lost 5 bases and the J segment 0 bases; nucleotides outside the gene matches: 12. This CDR3 region has 18 residues. The CDR3: CASSGDGQGASSGNTIYF. The CDR3 DNA follows: TGTGCCAGCTCAGGCGACGGGCAGGGGGCGAGCTCTGGAAACACCATATATTTT.

The V gene is TRBV14, the J gene TRBJ1-4; the D is unclear. Between the trimmed V and J ends, which lost 0 bases and 3 bases, there was a span of 8 bases. Germline loops: CDR1 SGHDN, CDR2 FVKESK. The CDR3 contains 15 residues. The CDR3 is CASSQDPVSNEKLFF. In nucleotides, the CDR3 is TGTGCCAGCAGCCAAGATCCGGTTTCTAATGAAAAACTGTTTTTT.

This chain connects TRBV2 to TRBJ1-5; 8 nucleotides align to TRBD1. The V segment lost 2 bases and the J segment 6 bases; nucleotides outside the gene matches: 3. The CDR3 is 14 residues long. CDR1 SNHLY and CDR2 FYNNEI come from the germline V gene. The CDR3 reads CASSEQGAGQPQHF. Written as DNA, the CDR3 is TGTGCCAGCAGTGAACAGGGGGCCGGTCAGCCCCAGCATTTT. Together with reference TRBV2 and TRBJ1-5, the CDR3 gives the full variable domain: EPEVTQTPSHQVTQMGQEVILRCVPISNHLYFYWYRQILGQKVEFLVSFYNNEISEKSEIFDDQFSVERPDGSNFTLKIRSTKLEDSAMYFCASSEQGAGQPQHFGDGTRLSIL.

This clone occurred once. This chain joins TRBV6-2 or TRBV6-3 and TRBJ2-1, with TRBD2 identical over 14 bases. The V gene's germline CDR1 is MNHEY and CDR2 SVGEGT. The J segment lost 4 bases and the V segment lost 0 bases, leaving 2 bases of the junction unmatched. This CDR3 has 17 residues. The CDR3, as DNA: TGTGCCAGCAGTTACTCCGGGACTAGCGGGGGATACAATGAGCAGTTCTTC. Translating it yields CASSYSGTSGGYNEQFF.

The CDR3 nucleotides are TGTGCCAGCAGGGGACAGGAATTCAATGAGCAGTTCTTC. Protein product: CASRGQEFNEQFF. The J gene is TRBJ2-1, the V gene TRBV6-6; 8 positions match TRBD1. The CDR3 runs 13 residues. J gave up 6 bases and V 6 bases, and 4 bases lay outside the gene matches. Looked up from germline, CDR1 is MNHNY and CDR2 is SVGAGI (reference sequence).

The chain combines TRBV6-5 with TRBJ1-2; D might be TRBD1 (6 bases). The germline gives CDR1 MNHEY, CDR2 SVGAGI. The CDR3 runs 15 residues. The V and J ends lost 6 bases and 3 bases respectively, with 17 bases between them. The CDR3 nucleotides read TGTGCCAGCAGCATATTGGGGGCAGGGCACTATGGCTACACCTTC. Amino acids: CASSILGAGHYGYTF.

This rearrangement joins TRBV12-3 or TRBV12-4 to TRBJ1-2; 8 bases line up with TRBD1. Trimming at V came to 5 bases and at J to 8 bases, leaving 4 bases not matched to a gene. The CDR3 length is 12 residues. The chain's CDR3 is CASSQGAVGYTF. In DNA form, the CDR3 reads TGTGCCAGCAGTCAGGGGGCCGTAGGCTACACCTTC.

The chain links TRBV19 to TRBJ1-5, with D possibly matching TRBD1 (5 bases). This CDR3 spans 15 amino acids. Germline V gene lookup returns CDR1 LNHDA and CDR2 SQIVND (reference sequence). Trimming removed 8 bases from V and 1 base from J, with 15 bases in between. CDR3 residues: CASVRGSLSNQPQHF. CDR3 DNA sequence: TGTGCCAGTGTCCGGGGGTCTTTGAGCAATCAGCCCCAGCATTTT.

This clone was seen only a few times. CDR3 sequence: CASSGTNTYEQYF. Here the CDR3 DNA reads TGTGCCAGCAGCGGGACAAATACCTACGAGCAGTACTTC. This chain links TRBV9 with TRBJ2-7; perhaps TRBD1 as D (5 bases). Germline V lookup: CDR1 SGDLS, CDR2 YYNGEE. The CDR3 length is 13 residues. Trimming left V 3 bases short and J 2 bases short, with 9 bases between. The full variable domain, in which reference TRBV9 and TRBJ2-7 provide the parts outside the CDR3, is DSGVTQTPKHLITATGQRVTLRCSPRSGDLSVYWYQQSLDQGLQFLIQYYNGEERAKGNILERFSAQQFPDLHSELNLSSLELGDSALYFCASSGTNTYEQYFGPGTRLTVT.

The chain is built from TRBV6-6 and TRBJ1-5, with 8 bases aligning to TRBD1. The J segment lost 2 bases and the V segment lost 5 bases, leaving 5 bases of the junction unmatched. Per germline, CDR1 MNHNY and CDR2 SVGAGI (reference sequence). This CDR3 is built from 15 residues. CDR3 DNA: TGTGCCAGCAGTGGGGGACAGGTCGGCAATCAGCCCCAGCATTTT. It encodes CASSGGQVGNQPQHF.

The rearrangement uses TRBV7-2 and TRBJ1-4, with 9 bases fitting TRBD1. This CDR3 is 14 amino acids long. The V gene's germline CDR1 is SGHTA and CDR2 FQGNSA. V was pared by 5 bases and J by 6 bases, with 4 bases of the junction left unmatched. CDR3 region: CASSQDRGYEKLFF. In DNA form, the CDR3 reads TGTGCCAGCAGCCAGGACAGGGGATATGAAAAACTGTTTTTT.

The V call is TRBV4-3, the J call TRBJ1-1; maybe TRBD1 (5 bases). Trimming pared 0 bases from V and 1 base from J, leaving 12 bases between. The germline gives CDR1 LGHNA, CDR2 YSLEER. The CDR3 totals 16 residues. CDR3 sequence (DNA): TGCGCCAGCAGCCAAGATGTTGGACACCCGAACACTGAAGCTTTCTTT. This translates into CASSQDVGHPNTEAFF.

The chain has TRBV28 and TRBJ1-2; D is perhaps TRBD1 (6 bases). The CDR3 contains 13 residues. Trimming took off 7 bases at V and 5 bases at J, with 14 bases between the two ends. Germline CDR1 reads MDHEN; CDR2 reads SYDVKM. CDR3 coding DNA: TGTGCCAGCACCCGACAGGACGTATATGGCTACACCTTC. Its protein product is CASTRQDVYGYTF.

The chain uses TRBV7-3 and TRBJ2-2; 7 bases agree with TRBD2. Per germline, CDR1 SGHTA and CDR2 FQGTGA. This CDR3 is built from 16 residues. V shed 1 base, J shed 4 bases, and the junction held 6 bases outside the gene matches. The CDR3 loop is CASSLSGGRITGELFF. CDR3 DNA: TGTGCCAGCAGCTTAAGTGGCGGGAGAATCACCGGGGAGCTGTTTTTT.

The V gene is TRBV19, the J gene TRBJ1-6; D perhaps matches TRBD1 (5 bases). Trimming removed 5 bases at V and 6 bases at J, with 14 bases between. Looked up from germline, CDR1 is LNHDA and CDR2 is SQIVND (reference sequence). The CDR3 has 15 amino acids. The CDR3 bases are TGTGCCAGTAGTGCCTTCTGGGGCGGTAATTCACCCCTCCACTTT. Translating gives CASSAFWGGNSPLHF.

The chain combines TRBV30 with TRBJ2-3, with unresolved D. Trimming stripped 0 bases from V and 5 bases from J, with 3 bases between. CDR3 size: 11 residues. Germline CDR1 is GTSNPN and CDR2 is SVGIG (reference sequence). The CDR3 bases are TGTGCCTGGAGTGTACAAGATACGCAGTATTTT. It is translated as CAWSVQDTQYF.

The chain joins TRBV2 to TRBJ2-1, with 12 positions matching TRBD2. With 6 bases clipped from V and 8 bases from J, the junction kept 11 bases outside the gene matches. Germline loops: CDR1 SNHLY, CDR2 FYNNEI. This CDR3 has 16 amino acids. The CDR3 reads CASREFPSGRGDEQFF. The CDR3 DNA reads TGTGCCAGCAGAGAGTTCCCTAGCGGGAGGGGCGATGAGCAGTTCTTC. The whole variable domain, remainder taken from reference TRBV2 and TRBJ2-1, is EPEVTQTPSHQVTQMGQEVILRCVPISNHLYFYWYRQILGQKVEFLVSFYNNEISEKSEIFDDQFSVERPDGSNFTLKIRSTKLEDSAMYFCASREFPSGRGDEQFFGPGTRLTVL.

CDR3: CASSLGQILSNEQFF. The CDR3 DNA reads as TGTGCCAGCAGCTTAGGACAGATTTTATCCAATGAGCAGTTCTTC. The chain links TRBV7-2 to TRBJ2-1; D possibly corresponds to TRBD1 (5 bases). The V end lost 1 base, the J end lost 6 bases, and 13 bases lay between the germline ends. Germline CDR1 SGHTA, CDR2 FQGNSA. This CDR3 region has 15 residues.

This clone was recorded once. This chain uses TRBV29-1 with TRBJ1-1; D is unresolved. The CDR3 runs 14 residues. Germline V gene data show CDR1 as SQVTM and CDR2 as ANQGSEA. Trimming stripped 2 bases from V and 4 bases from J, with 14 bases between. The CDR3 DNA sequence: TGCAGCGTTGAAAGGGCGGCGGGTTCCACTGAAGCTTTCTTT. This gives the protein CSVERAAGSTEAFF.

V usage is TRBV9 and J usage is TRBJ2-1, with D perhaps TRBD1 (5 bases). Trimming pared 0 bases from V and 5 bases from J, leaving 15 bases between. From germline, CDR1 is SGDLS and CDR2 YYNGEE. The CDR3 sequence is 16 residues long. The CDR3: CASSVALRGLDNEQFF. CDR3 nucleotide sequence: TGTGCCAGCAGCGTAGCTTTAAGGGGCTTGGACAATGAGCAGTTCTTC.

In DNA form, the CDR3 reads TGTGCCAGCAGCCCCCTTGAGCGGGGTACCTACGAGCAGTACTTC. Its translation is CASSPLERGTYEQYF. This sequence joins TRBV7-6 and TRBJ2-7; 7 positions match TRBD2. Germline lookup yields CDR1 SGHVS and CDR2 FNYEAQ. The CDR3 runs 15 residues. The V gene end was trimmed by 5 bases and the J gene end by 2 bases; junction bases not matched to a gene: 9.

The rearrangement links TRBV6-1 to TRBJ1-1, with D possibly being TRBD1 (6 bases). The germline V and J ends were trimmed by 1 base and 10 bases, with 10 bases remaining between them. This CDR3 is 12 amino acids long. CDR1 and CDR2 from the germline V gene are MNHNS and SASEGT. The CDR3: CASSEEIRGAFF. The CDR3 DNA is TGTGCCAGCAGTGAAGAAATCAGGGGAGCTTTCTTT.